Sequencing of this T cell receptor (beta chain) was carried out in a study of T cell repertoires in cytomegalovirus infection. This clonotype has at least ten counts. TCRdb passed the reads through MiXCR, listing each CDR3 protein once. The sample holds more than 200,000 distinct CDR3 sequences, around 9% seen once. Sequenced sample: PBMCs. This sequence originates from a human donor in good health (CMV status not recorded). Some clones in this sample may be carry-over from other donors' samples.

The CDR3 sequence: CASSEFLSNYEQYF. CDR3 DNA sequence: TGTGCCAGCAGTGAATTCCTTTCGAACTACGAGCAGTACTTC. The chain combines TRBV2 with TRBJ2-7, with D uncertain. Germline values: CDR1 SNHLY, CDR2 FYNNEI. The CDR3 consists of 14 residues. Deletions cut 2 bases from V and 3 bases from J, with 11 bases between.